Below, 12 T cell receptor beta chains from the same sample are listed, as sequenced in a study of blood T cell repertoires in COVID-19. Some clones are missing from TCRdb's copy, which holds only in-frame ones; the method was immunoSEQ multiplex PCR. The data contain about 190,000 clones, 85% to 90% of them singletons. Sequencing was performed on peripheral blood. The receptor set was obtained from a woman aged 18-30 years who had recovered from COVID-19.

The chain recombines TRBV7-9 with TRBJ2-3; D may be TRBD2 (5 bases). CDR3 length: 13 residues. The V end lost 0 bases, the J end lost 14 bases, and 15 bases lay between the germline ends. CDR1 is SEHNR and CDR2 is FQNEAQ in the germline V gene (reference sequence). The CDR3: CASSLARGQSMYF. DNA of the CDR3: TGTGCCAGCAGCTTAGCGCGCGGGCAGTCAATGTATTTT.

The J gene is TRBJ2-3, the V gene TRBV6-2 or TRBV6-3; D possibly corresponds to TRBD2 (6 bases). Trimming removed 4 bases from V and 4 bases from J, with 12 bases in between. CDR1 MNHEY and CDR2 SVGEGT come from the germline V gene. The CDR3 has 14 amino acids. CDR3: CASSFAGPPDTQYF. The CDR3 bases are TGTGCCAGCAGTTTTGCGGGGCCCCCAGATACGCAGTATTTT.

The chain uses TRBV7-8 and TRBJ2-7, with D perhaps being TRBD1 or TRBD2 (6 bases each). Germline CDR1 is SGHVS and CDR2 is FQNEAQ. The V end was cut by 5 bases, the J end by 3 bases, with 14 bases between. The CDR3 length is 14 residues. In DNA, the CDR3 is TGTGCCAGCAGCCTAGGGGGGCGGATCTACGAGCAGTACGTC. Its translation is CASSLGGRIYEQYV.

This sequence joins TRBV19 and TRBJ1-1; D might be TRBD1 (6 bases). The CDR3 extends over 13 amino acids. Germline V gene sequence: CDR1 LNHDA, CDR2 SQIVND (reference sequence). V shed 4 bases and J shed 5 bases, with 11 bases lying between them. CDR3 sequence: CASSREQGTEAFF. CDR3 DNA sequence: TGTGCCAGTAGTAGAGAACAGGGTACTGAAGCTTTCTTT.

CDR3 bases: TGTGCCAGCAGCCAATTAGCCCAGGGCACTGAAGCTTTCTTT. This codes for CASSQLAQGTEAFF. The V gene is TRBV7-9, the J gene TRBJ1-1; tentatively, D is TRBD1 (5 bases). Between the trimmed V and J ends, which lost 5 bases and 4 bases, there was a span of 14 bases. CDR3 length equals 14 residues. CDR1 and CDR2 (germline): SEHNR, FQNEAQ (reference sequence).

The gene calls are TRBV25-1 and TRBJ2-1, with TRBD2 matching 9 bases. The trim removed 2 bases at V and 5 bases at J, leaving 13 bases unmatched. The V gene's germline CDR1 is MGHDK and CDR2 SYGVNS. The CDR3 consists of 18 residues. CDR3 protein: CASSERLMAGGSHNEQFF. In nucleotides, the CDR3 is TGTGCCAGCAGTGAAAGGTTGATGGCGGGAGGGTCCCACAATGAGCAGTTCTTC.

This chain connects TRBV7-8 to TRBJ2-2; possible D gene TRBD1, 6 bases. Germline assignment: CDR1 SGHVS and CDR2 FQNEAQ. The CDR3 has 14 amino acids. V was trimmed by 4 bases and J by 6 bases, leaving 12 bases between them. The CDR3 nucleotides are TGTGCCAGCAGCTCGAGACAGGTTCCCGGGGAGCTGTTTTTT. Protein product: CASSSRQVPGELFF. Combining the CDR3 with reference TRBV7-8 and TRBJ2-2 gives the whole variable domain GAGVSQSPRYKVAKRGQDVALRCDPISGHVSLFWYQQALGQGPEFLTYFQNEAQLDKSGLPSDRFFAERPEGSVSTLKIQRTQQEDSAVYLCASSSRQVPGELFFGEGSRLTVL.

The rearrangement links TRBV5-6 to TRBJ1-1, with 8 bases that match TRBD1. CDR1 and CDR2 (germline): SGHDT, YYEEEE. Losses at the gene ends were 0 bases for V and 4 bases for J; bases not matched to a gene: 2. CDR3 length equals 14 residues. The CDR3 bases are TGTGCCAGCAGCTTGGGACAGGGGAGCACTGAAGCTTTCTTT. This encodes CASSLGQGSTEAFF.

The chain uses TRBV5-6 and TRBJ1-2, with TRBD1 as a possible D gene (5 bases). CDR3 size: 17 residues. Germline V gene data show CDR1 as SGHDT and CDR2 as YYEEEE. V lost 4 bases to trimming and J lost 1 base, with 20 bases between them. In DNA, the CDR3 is TGTGCCAGCAGCGTCACCCCGGCAGGGCCCTTTAACTATGGCTACACCTTC. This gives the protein CASSVTPAGPFNYGYTF.

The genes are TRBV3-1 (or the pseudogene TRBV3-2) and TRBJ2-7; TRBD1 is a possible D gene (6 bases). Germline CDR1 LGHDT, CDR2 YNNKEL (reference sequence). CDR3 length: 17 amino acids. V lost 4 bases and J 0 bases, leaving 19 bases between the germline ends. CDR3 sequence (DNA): TGTGCCAGCAGCCTCAGGTGGGGGCAGGGGATCTCCTACGAGCAGTACGTC. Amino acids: CASSLRWGQGISYEQYV.

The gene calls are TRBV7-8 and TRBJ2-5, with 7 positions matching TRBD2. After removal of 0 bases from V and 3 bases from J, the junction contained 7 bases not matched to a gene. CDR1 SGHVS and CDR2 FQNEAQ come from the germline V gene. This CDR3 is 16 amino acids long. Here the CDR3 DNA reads TGTGCCAGCAGCTTAGCGCGGGCTAGCGGAAAAGAGACCCAGTACTTC. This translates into CASSLARASGKETQYF.

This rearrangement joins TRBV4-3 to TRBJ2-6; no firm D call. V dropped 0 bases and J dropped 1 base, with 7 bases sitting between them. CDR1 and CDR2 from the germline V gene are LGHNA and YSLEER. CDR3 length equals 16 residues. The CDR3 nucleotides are TGCGCCAGCAGCCAAGAGTCCGGGTCTGGGGCCAACGTCCTGACTTTC. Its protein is CASSQESGSGANVLTF.